The TCR beta chain under discussion was sequenced for a study of cytomegalovirus exposure and HLA in healthy donors. The study's findings and limits: The authors confirmed in vitro that a few CMV-associated chains were specific for CMV antigens. The finding came from a later analysis; first-cohort TCR clusters tended to co-occur in the roughly 110 validation repertoires. It was 150 to 200 TCR beta chains that were listed as cytomegalovirus-associated.

With regard to this clone: Its antigen is unknown.

Separate from the approximately 720-subject first cohort, the roughly 110-subject validation cohort was the one that the donors belonged to. Clones were read by immunoSEQ multiplex PCR, and TCRdb kept only the in-frame ones, dropping some. Of a few hundred thousand clones in the sample, 70% to 90% were seen once. The CDR3 extends over 16 amino acids. Germline-derived CDR1 and CDR2 are LGHNA and YSLEER. The germline V and J ends were trimmed by 1 base and 8 bases, with 18 bases remaining between them. The source material was PBMCs. The V and J genes are TRBV4-3 and TRBJ2-1; TRBD2 might be the D (6 bases). The receptor was derived from a woman aged 18-29 years in good health and CMV-seronegative. CDR3 DNA: TGCGCCAGCAGCCAAGTTGGCCGGGAACGCGGGGATGAGCAGTTCTTC. Its translation: CASSQVGRERGDEQFF.